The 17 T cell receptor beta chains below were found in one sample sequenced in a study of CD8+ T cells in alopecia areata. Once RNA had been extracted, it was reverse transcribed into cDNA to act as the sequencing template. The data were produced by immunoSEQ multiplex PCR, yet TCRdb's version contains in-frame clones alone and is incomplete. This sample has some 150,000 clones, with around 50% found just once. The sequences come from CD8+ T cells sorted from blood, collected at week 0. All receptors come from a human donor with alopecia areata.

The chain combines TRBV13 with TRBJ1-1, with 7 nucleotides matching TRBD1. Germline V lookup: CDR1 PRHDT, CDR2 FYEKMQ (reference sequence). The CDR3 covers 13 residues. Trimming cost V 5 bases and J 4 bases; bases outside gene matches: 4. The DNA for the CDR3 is TGTGCCAGCAGCCCCAGGGGGTCCACTGAAGCTTTCTTT. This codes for CASSPRGSTEAFF.

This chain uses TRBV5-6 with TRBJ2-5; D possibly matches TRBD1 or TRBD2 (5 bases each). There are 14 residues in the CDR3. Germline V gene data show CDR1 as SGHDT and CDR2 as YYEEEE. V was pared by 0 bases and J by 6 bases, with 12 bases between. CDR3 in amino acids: CASSLDGGIQTQYF. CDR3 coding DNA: TGTGCCAGCAGCTTGGATGGGGGTATACAGACCCAGTACTTC.

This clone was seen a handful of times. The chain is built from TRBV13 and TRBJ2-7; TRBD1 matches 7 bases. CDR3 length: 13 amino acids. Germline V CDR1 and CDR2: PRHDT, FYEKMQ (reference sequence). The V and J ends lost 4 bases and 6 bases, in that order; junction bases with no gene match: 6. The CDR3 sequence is CASSSGQSTEQYF. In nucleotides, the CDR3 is TGTGCCAGCAGCTCGGGACAGTCCACCGAGCAGTACTTC.

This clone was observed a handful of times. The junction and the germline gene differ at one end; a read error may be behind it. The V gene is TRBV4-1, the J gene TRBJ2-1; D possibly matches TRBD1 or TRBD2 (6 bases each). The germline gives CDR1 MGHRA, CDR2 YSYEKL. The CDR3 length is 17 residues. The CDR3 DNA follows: TGCGCCAGCAGTCAAGGGGGGCCACAGGGAAGTTATAATGAGCAGTTCTTC. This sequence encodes CASSQGGPQGSYNEQFF.

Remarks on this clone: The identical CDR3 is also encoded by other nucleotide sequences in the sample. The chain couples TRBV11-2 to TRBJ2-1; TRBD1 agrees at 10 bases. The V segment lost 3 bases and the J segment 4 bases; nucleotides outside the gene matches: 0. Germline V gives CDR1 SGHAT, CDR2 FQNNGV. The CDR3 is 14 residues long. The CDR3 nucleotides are TGTGCCAGCAGCTTGGGACAGGGGTACAATGAGCAGTTCTTC. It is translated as CASSLGQGYNEQFF.

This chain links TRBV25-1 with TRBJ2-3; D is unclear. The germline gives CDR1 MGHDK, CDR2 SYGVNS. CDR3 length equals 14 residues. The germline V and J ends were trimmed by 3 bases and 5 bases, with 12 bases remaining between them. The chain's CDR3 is CASSDQDAIDTQYF. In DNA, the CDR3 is TGTGCCAGCAGTGACCAAGACGCGATAGATACGCAGTATTTT.

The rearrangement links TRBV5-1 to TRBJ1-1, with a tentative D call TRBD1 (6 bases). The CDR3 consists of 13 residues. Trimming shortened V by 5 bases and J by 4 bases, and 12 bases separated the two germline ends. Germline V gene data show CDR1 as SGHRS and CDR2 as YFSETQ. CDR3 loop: CASSLGQSTEAFF. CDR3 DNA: TGCGCCAGCAGTCTCGGACAGAGCACTGAAGCTTTCTTT.

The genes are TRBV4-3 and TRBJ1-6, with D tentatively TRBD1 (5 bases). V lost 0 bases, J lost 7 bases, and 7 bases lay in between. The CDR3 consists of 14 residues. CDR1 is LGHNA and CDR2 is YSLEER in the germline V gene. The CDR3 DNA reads TGCGCCAGCAGCCAAGATGGGACCAATTCACCCCTCCACTTT. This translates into CASSQDGTNSPLHF.

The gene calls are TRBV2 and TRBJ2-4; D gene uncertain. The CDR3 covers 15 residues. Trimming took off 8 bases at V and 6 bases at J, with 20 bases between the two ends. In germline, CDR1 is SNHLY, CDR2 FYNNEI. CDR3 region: CASLPSPGSANIQYF. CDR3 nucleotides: TGTGCCAGCCTACCGAGCCCTGGATCGGCAAACATTCAGTACTTC.

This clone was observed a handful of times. The CDR3 nucleotides read TGTGCCAGCAGATCCGATTGGGAGGCAGCCTCCTACGAGCAGTACTTC. Residues: CASRSDWEAASYEQYF. V usage is TRBV7-9 and J usage is TRBJ2-7; D might be TRBD2 (6 bases). Germline V gene data show CDR1 as SEHNR and CDR2 as FQNEAQ (reference sequence). The CDR3 sequence is 16 residues long. V lost 6 bases and J lost 0, with 18 bases in between.

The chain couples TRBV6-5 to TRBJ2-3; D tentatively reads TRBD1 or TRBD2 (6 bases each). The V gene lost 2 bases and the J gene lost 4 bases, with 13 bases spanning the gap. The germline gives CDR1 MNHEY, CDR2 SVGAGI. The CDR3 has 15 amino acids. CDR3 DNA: TGTGCCAGCAGTTACGCCCCCGGGGGCCCAGATACGCAGTATTTT. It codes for CASSYAPGGPDTQYF.

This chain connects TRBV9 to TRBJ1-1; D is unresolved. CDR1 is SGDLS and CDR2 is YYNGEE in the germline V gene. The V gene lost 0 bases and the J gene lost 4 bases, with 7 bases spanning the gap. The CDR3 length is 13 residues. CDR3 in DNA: TGTGCCAGCAGCGTAGCTTTGGGCACTGAAGCTTTCTTT. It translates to CASSVALGTEAFF.

CDR3 sequence (DNA): TGTGCCAGCAGCCCTCAGGCAGCCGAGCAGTACTTC. Translation gives CASSPQAAEQYF. The J gene is TRBJ2-7, the V gene TRBV5-5; no reliable D call. CDR3 size: 12 residues. From germline, CDR1 is SGHKS and CDR2 YYEKEE (reference sequence). V was pared by 4 bases and J by 6 bases, with 11 bases between.

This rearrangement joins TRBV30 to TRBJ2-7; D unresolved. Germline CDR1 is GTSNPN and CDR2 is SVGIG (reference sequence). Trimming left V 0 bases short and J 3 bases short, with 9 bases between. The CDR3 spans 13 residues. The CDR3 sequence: CAWSVTTNYEQYF. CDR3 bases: TGTGCCTGGAGTGTAACAACGAACTACGAGCAGTACTTC.

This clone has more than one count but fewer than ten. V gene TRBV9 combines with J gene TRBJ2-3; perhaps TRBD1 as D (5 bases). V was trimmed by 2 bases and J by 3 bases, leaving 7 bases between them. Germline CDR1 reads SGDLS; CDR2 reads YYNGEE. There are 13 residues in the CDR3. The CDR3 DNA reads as TGTGCCAGCAGCGTCAGGGATACAGATACGCAGTATTTT. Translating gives CASSVRDTDTQYF. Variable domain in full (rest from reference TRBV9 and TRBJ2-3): DSGVTQTPKHLITATGQRVTLRCSPRSGDLSVYWYQQSLDQGLQFLIQYYNGEERAKGNILERFSAQQFPDLHSELNLSSLELGDSALYFCASSVRDTDTQYFGPGTRLTVL.

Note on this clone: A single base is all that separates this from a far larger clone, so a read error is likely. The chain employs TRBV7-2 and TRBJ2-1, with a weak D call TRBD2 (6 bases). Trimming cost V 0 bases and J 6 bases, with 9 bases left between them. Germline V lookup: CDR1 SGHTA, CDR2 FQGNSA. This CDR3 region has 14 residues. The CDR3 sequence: CASSLAGGFNEQFF. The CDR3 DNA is TGTGCCAGCAGCTTAGCGGGGGGATTCAATGAGCAGTTCTTC.

The CDR3 DNA follows: TGTGCCTGGAATGCGGGACAGGGAGCCGAGCAGTACTTC. It translates to CAWNAGQGAEQYF. The V gene is TRBV30, the J gene TRBJ2-7; 9 bases are a match to TRBD1. The CDR3 spans 13 residues. Germline assignment: CDR1 GTSNPN and CDR2 SVGIG (reference sequence). The ends lost 4 bases at V and 6 bases at J; junction bases unmatched: 7. The entire variable domain, with the rest obtained from reference TRBV30 and TRBJ2-7, is as follows: SQTIHQWPATLVQPVGSPLSLECTVEGTSNPNLYWYRQAAGRGLQLLFYSVGIGQISSEVPQNLSASRPQDRQFILSSKKLLLSDSGFYLCAWNAGQGAEQYFGPGTRLTVT.